This TCR beta chain was profiled in a study of blood T cell repertoires in COVID-19. The CDR3 contains 15 residues. V was pared by 2 bases and J by 2 bases, with 7 bases between. The germline V gene has CDR1 LGHNA and CDR2 YNFKEQ. Original processing notes: The assay estimated nucleated cells by amplifying reference gene primers. The method was immunoSEQ multiplex PCR; TCRdb's version includes in-frame clones alone and lacks a portion of them. The D gene and trimming were derived from the DNA, and the V and J assignments and clone size from that table. The sample contains some 75,000 clones, around 89% of which appear only once.

The chain carries TRBV4-2 and TRBJ2-6; D unresolved. The sequence was obtained from a man aged 60-69 years with acute or convalescent COVID-19. The sequenced material came from peripheral blood. In nucleotides, the CDR3 is TGTGCCAGCAGCCAAAACCTACCTGGGGCCAACGTCCTGACTTTC. Protein product: CASSQNLPGANVLTF.